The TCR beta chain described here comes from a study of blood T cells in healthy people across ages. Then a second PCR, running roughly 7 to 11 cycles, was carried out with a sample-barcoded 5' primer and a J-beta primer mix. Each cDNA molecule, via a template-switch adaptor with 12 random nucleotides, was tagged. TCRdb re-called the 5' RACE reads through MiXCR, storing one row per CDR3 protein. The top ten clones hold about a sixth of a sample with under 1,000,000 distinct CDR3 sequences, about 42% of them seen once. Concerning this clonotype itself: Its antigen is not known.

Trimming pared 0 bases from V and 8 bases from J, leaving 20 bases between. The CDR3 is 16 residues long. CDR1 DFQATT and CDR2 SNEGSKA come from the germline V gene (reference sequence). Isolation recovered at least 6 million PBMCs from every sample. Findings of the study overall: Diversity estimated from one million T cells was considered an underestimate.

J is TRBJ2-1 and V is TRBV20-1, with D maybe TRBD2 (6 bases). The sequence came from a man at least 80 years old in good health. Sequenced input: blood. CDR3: CSAREDGSHIMDEQFF. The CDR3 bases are TGCAGTGCTAGAGAGGACGGGAGCCATATTATGGATGAGCAGTTCTTC.